The sequence of this T cell receptor beta chain was determined in a study of CD8+ T cells in alopecia areata. Regarding the study as a whole: In scalp, tofacitinib significantly decreased clonality and expanded CD8+ clones among the top 100. With tofacitinib ongoing, many expanded lesional clones persisted in both scalp and blood. In lesional scalp, particularly from alopecia totalis/universalis, clonality was higher than in normal scalp.

Following RNA extraction, reverse transcription yielded cDNA that acted as the sequencing template. This table comes from immunoSEQ multiplex PCR, and its TCRdb copy is limited to in-frame clones, with some not included. Of about 190,000 clones in the sample, about 65% were seen once. Comment on this clone: Its antigen is not known.

V trimming: 4 bases; J trimming: 3 bases; junction bases outside the gene matches: 0. Germline CDR1 reads SQVTM; CDR2 reads ANQGSEA. CDR3 length equals 12 residues. Regarding treatment: oral pan-JAK inhibitor, 5-10 mg twice daily. Here the sequenced sample was CD4+ T cells sorted from blood, taken around week 50, from a patient treated with tofacitinib. This receptor was taken from a human donor with alopecia areata. The V call is TRBV29-1, the J call TRBJ1-1; TRBD1 aligns across 9 bases. CDR3 sequence (DNA): TGCAGCGTTGGGACAGGGGACACTGAAGCTTTCTTT. Its protein product is CSVGTGDTEAFF.